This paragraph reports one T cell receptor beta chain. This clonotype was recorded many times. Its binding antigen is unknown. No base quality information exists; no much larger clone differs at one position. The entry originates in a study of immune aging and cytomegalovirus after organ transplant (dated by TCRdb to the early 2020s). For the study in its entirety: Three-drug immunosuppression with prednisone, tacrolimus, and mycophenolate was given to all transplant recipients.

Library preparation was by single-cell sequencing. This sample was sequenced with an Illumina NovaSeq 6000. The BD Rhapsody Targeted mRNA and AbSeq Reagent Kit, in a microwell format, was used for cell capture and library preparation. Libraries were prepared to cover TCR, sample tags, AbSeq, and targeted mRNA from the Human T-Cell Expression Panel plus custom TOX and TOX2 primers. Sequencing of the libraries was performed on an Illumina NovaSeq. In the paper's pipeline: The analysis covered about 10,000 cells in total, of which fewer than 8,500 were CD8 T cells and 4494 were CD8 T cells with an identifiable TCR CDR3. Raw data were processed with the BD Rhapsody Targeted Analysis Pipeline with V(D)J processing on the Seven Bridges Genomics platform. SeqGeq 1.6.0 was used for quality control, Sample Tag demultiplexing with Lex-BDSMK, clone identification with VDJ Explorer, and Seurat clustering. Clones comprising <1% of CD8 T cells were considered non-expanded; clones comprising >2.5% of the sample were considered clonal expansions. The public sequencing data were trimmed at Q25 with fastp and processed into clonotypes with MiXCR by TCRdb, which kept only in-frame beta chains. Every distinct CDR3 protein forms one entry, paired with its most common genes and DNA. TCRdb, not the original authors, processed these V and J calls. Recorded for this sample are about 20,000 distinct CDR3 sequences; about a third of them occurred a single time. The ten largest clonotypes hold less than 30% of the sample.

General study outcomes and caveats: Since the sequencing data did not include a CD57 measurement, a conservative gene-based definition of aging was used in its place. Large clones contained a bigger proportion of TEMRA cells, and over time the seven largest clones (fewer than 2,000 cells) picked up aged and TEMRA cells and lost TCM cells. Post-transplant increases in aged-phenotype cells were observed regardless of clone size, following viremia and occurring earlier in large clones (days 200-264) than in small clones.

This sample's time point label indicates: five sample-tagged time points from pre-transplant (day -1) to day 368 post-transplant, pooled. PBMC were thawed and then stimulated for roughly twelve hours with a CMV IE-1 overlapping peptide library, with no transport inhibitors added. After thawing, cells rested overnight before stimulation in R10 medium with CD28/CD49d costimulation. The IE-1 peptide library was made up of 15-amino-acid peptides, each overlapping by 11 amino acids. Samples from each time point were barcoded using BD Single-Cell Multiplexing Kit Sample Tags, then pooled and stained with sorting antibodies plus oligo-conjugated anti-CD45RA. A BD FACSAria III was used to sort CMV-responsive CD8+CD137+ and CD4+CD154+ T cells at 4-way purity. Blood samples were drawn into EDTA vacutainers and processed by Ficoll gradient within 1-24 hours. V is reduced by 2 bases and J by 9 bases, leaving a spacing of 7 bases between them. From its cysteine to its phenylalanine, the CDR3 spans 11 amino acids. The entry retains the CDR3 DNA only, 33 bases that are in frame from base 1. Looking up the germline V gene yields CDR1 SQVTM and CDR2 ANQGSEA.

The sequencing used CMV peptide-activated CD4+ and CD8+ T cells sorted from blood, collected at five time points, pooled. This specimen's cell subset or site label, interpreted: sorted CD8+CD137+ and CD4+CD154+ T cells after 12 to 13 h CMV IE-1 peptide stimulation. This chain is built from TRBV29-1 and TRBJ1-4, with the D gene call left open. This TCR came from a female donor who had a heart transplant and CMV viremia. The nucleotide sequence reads TGCAGCGTTGAAAAGCGGAAAAAACTGTTTTTT. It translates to CSVEKRKKLFF.